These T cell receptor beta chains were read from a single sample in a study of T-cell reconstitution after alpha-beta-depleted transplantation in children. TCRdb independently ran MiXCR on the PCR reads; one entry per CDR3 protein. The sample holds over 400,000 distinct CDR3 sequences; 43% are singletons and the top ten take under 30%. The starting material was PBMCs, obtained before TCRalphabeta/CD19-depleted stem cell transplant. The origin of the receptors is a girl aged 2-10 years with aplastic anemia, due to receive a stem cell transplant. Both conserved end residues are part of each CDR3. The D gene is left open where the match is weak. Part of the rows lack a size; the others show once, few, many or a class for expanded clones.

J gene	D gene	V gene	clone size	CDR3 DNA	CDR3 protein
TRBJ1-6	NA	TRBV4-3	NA	TGCGCCAGCAGCCAAGATCTAGGCACTGCAAATTCACCCCTCCACTTT	CASSQDLGTANSPLHF
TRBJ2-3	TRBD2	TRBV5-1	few	TGCGCCAGCAGCCCGCGGGGACTAGCGGGAGGCACAGATACGCAGTATTTT	CASSPRGLAGGTDTQYF
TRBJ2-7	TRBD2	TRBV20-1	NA	TGCAGTGCGGACCGGCCGGGACTAGCGGGAATCGACGAGCAGTACTTC	CSADRPGLAGIDEQYF
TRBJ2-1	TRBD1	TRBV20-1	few	TGCAGTGCTAGAGAGGGGACAGTTAGTCTATACAATGAGCAGTTCTTC	CSAREGTVSLYNEQFF
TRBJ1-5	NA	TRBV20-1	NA	TGCAGTGCTAGAGATGGGCGGTATAGCAATCAGCCCCAGCATTTT	CSARDGRYSNQPQHF
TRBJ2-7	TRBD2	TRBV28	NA	TGTGCCAGCAGTTTAGGGCGGGGGGACTACGAGCAGTACTTC	CASSLGRGDYEQYF
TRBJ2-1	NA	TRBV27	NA	TGTGCCAGCAGTCCGGGCGGAGGGCTTTACAATGAGCTGTTCTTC	CASSPGGGLYNELFF
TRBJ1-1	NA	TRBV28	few	TGTGCCAGCAGTTTACGAACGGCGAACACTGAAGCTTTCTTT	CASSLRTANTEAFF
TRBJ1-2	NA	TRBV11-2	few	TGTGCCAGCAGCTTAGATGCTAGGAGGTTCTATGGCTACACCTTC	CASSLDARRFYGYTF
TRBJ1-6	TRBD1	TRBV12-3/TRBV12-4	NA	TGTGCCAGCAGGCAGGGGGGCTCACCCCTCCACTTT	CASRQGGSPLHF
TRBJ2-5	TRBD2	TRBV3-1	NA	TGTACCAGCAGTTCCCTTGGGGAGCGGGAGGGAAAGAACCAAGAGACCCAGTACTTC	CTSSSLGEREGKNQETQYF
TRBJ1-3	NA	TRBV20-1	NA	TGCAGTGCTAGAAGTTTGACAGCAAATCGGGAGGGGGAAAACACCATATATTTT	CSARSLTANREGENTIYF
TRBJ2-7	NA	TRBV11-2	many	TGTGCCAGCAGCTTGTCCTCTTTCCCCTTTAGCGGCCCCAGGGAGCAGTACTTC	CASSLSSFPFSGPREQYF
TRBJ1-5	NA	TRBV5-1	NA	TGCGCCAGCAGCTTGGGGTACGGACCTGATCAGCCCCAGCATTTT	CASSLGYGPDQPQHF
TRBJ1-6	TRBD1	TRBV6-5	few	TGTGCCAGCAGTTACTCGAGGGGGCGACCCCTCCACTTT	CASSYSRGRPLHF
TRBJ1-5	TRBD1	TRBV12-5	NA	TGTGCTAGTGACACTGGACAGGGGAATCAGCCCCAGCATTTT	CASDTGQGNQPQHF
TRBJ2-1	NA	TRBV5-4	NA	TGTGCCAGCAGCTTGGACGCTAGCGAACGTTACAATGAGCAGTTCTTC	CASSLDASERYNEQFF
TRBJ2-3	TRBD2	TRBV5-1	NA	TGCTCCAGTAGGGTTACTAGCGGTCCTAGCACAGATACGCAGTATTTT	CSSRVTSGPSTDTQYF
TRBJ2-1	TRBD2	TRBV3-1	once	TGTGCCAGCAGGTCATCTAGCGGGGGCAACAATGAGCAGTTCTTC	CASRSSSGGNNEQFF
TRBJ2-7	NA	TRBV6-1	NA	TGTGCCAGCAAAACTACTGGAGCCTACGAGCAGTACTTC	CASKTTGAYEQYF
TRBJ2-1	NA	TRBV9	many	TGTGCCAGCAGCCGTACCACGGTGGCCTACAATGAGCAGTTCTTC	CASSRTTVAYNEQFF
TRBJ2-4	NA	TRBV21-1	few	TGTGCCAGCAGCACTGGACAGGGATTGACCAAAAACATTCAGTACTTC	CASSTGQGLTKNIQYF
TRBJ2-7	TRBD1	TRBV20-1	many	TGCAGTGCTGCGGGGCAGGGGGCAGGAGAGCAGTACTTC	CSAAGQGAGEQYF
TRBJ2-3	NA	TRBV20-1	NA	TGCAGTGCTACTCTCCTAGATACGCAGTATTTT	CSATLLDTQYF
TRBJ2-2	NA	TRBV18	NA	TGTGCCAGCTCATCCGACCAGATAACCGGGGAGCTGTTTTTT	CASSSDQITGELFF
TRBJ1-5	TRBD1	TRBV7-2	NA	TGTGCCAGCAGCTCGTGGGACACAGGGGGGAATCAGCCCCAGCATTTT	CASSSWDTGGNQPQHF
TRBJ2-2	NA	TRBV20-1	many	TGCAGTGCTAGGATTCCCTCCGGCGACACCGGGGAGCTGTTTTTT	CSARIPSGDTGELFF
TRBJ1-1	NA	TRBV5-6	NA	TGTGCCAGCAGCTTGGGGGCCCCGAACACTGAAGCTTTCTTT	CASSLGAPNTEAFF
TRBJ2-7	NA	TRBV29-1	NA	TGCAGCGTTGAACTGGGAGGTGACTACGAGCAGTACTTC	CSVELGGDYEQYF
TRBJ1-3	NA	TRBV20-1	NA	TGCAGTGCTCCGGGGACGGCTGGAAACACCATACATTTT	CSAPGTAGNTIHF
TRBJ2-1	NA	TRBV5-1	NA	TGCGCCAGCAGCTTGGGGGTGGGCCTCCATGAGCAGTTCTTC	CASSLGVGLHEQFF
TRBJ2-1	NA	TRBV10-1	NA	TGCGCCAGCAGTGAGTCAGGGTACAATGAGCAGTTCTTC	CASSESGYNEQFF
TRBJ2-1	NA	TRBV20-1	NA	TGCAGTGCTAGCAACCCGGGGGCCTACAATGAGCAGTTCTTC	CSASNPGAYNEQFF
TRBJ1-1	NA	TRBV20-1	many	TGCAGTGCCACGTGGGGGAACACTGAAGCTTTCTTT	CSATWGNTEAFF
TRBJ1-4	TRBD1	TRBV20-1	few	TGCAGTGCTATTGTTCTGGGACAGGGGTCGAGAGGTGAAAAACTGTTTTTT	CSAIVLGQGSRGEKLFF
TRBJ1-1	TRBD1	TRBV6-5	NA	TGTGCCAGCAGTTCTTCCCCGGGACAGGGGGGGTCGGAAGCTTTCTTT	CASSSSPGQGGSEAFF
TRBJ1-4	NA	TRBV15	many	TGTGCCACCAGCAGAGATCGGTTTAATGAAAAACTGTTTTTT	CATSRDRFNEKLFF
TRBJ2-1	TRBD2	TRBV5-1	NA	TGCGCCAGCAGCTACCGGACTAGCGGGAGTTACAATGAGCAGTTCTTC	CASSYRTSGSYNEQFF
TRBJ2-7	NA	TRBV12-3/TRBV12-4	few	TGTGCCAGCAGTCGAGCGGCCGGGGCCTACGAGCAGTACTTC	CASSRAAGAYEQYF
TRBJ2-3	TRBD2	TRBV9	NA	TGTGCCAGCGGCGGGGGGTCGGCAGGCTCTAGCACAGATACGCAGTATTTT	CASGGGSAGSSTDTQYF
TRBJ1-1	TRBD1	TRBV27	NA	TGTGCCAGCATGTCCCGAGGGGGCGACGCTGAAGCTTTCTTT	CASMSRGGDAEAFF
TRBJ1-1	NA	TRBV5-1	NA	TGCGCCAGCAGCTTGGCGCCGACAGAGACTGAAGCTTTCTTT	CASSLAPTETEAFF
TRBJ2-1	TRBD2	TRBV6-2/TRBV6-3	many	TGTGCCAGCAGTTACCGAGGCCACTCTAGCGGGAGTAAGGATGAGCAGTTCTTC	CASSYRGHSSGSKDEQFF
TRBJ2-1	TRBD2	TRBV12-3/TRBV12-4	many	TGTGCCAGCAGTCAGCGGGGGGAGCAGTTCTTC	CASSQRGEQFF
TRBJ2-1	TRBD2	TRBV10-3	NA	TGTACCATCAGGGAGGGACTAGCGGGTGGCGCTTTCTACAATGAGCAGTTCTTC	CTIREGLAGGAFYNEQFF
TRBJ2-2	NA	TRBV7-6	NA	TGTGCCAGCAGCTTAGCCCAGAACACCGGGGAGCTGTTTTTT	CASSLAQNTGELFF
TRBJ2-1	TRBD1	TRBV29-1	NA	TGCAGCGTTCCGGGGACAGGCTACAATGAGCAGTTCTTC	CSVPGTGYNEQFF
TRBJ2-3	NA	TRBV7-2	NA	TGTGCCAGCAGATTTAGGTGGCAGACTCGCACAGATACGCAGTATTTT	CASRFRWQTRTDTQYF